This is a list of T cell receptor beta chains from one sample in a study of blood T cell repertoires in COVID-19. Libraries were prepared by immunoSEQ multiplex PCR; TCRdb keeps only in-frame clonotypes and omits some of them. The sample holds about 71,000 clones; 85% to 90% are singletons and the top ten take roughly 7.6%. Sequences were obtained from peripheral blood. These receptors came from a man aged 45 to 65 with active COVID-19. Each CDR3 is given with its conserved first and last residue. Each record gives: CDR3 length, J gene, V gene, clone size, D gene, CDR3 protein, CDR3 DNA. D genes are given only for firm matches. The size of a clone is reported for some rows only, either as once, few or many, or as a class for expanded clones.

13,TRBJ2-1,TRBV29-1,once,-,CSVEGGSYNEQFF,TGCAGCGTTGAAGGAGGTTCCTACAATGAGCAGTTCTTC
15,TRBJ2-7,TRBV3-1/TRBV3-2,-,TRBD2,CASSPASGGSYEQYF,TGTGCCAGCAGCCCTGCCAGCGGGGGGTCCTACGAGCAGTACTTC
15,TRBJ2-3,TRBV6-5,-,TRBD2,CASSLAGGSGDTQYF,TGTGCCAGCAGCCTAGCGGGGGGCTCGGGAGATACGCAGTATTTT
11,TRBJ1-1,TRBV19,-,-,CASSPGIGAFF,TGTGCCAGTAGCCCGGGAATCGGGGCTTTCTTT
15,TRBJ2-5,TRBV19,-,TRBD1,CASSIGDSLRETQYF,TGTGCCAGTAGTATTGGGGACAGCCTTCGGGAGACCCAGTACTTC
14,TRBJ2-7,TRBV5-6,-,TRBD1,CASSLVGQAYEQYF,TGTGCCAGCAGCTTGGTGGGACAGGCCTACGAGCAGTACTTC
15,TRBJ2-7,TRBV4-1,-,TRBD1,CASSQKSTGLYEQYF,TGCGCCAGCAGCCAAAAATCGACAGGGCTCTACGAGCAGTACTTC
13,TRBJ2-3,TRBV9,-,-,CASNPVSTDTQYF,TGTGCCAGCAATCCGGTTTCCACAGATACGCAGTATTTT
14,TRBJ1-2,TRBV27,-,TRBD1,CASSGDRGFGGYTF,TGTGCCAGCAGTGGTGACAGGGGCTTTGGTGGCTACACCTTC
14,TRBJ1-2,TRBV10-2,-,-,CASSAGTLNYGYTF,TGCGCCAGCAGCGCCGGGACTTTAAACTATGGCTACACCTTC
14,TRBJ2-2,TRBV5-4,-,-,CASSFQGNMGELFF,TGTGCCAGCAGCTTCCAGGGTAACATGGGGGAGCTGTTTTTT
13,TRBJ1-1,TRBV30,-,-,CAWDRRAATEAFF,TGTGCCTGGGACCGGAGGGCTGCGACTGAAGCTTTCTTT
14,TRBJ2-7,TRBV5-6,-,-,CASSSGVLRWEQYF,TGTGCCAGCAGCTCGGGGGTCCTTCGGTGGGAGCAGTACTTC
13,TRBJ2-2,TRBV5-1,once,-,CASTSGRTGELFF,TGCGCCAGCACTTCGGGTAGGACCGGGGAGCTGTTTTTT
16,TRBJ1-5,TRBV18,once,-,CASSPHAPGGTQPQHF,TGTGCCAGCTCACCACACGCCCCCGGGGGGACTCAGCCCCAGCATTTT
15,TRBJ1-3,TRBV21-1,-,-,CASSKIEDTGNTIYF,TGTGCCAGCAGCAAAATAGAGGACACTGGAAACACCATATATTTT
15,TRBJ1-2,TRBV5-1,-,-,CASSPSQGRVVGYTF,TGCGCCAGCAGTCCCTCTCAGGGTCGGGTAGTTGGCTACACCTTC
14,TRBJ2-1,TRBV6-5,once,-,CASSRVSGYNEQFF,TGTGCCAGCAGTCGGGTCTCGGGGTACAATGAGCAGTTCTTC
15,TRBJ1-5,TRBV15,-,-,CATGGPYNGNQPQHF,TGTGCCACCGGGGGCCCCTACAATGGCAATCAGCCCCAGCATTTT
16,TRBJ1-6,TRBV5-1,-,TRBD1,CASSRGDSTLNSPLHF,TGCGCCAGCAGCCGCGGGGACAGTACATTAAATTCACCCCTCCACTTT
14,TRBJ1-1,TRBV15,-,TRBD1,CATSRGGTGSDAFF,TGTGCCACCAGCAGAGGCGGGACAGGGTCGGACGCTTTCTTT
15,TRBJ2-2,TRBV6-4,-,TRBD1,CASSGQGARTGELFF,TGTGCCAGCAGTGGACAGGGGGCGCGGACCGGGGAGCTGTTTTTT
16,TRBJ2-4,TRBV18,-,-,CASSPVQGPLENIQYF,TGTGCCAGCTCACCCGTACAGGGTCCCTTAGAAAACATTCAGTACTTC
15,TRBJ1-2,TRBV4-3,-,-,CASSQDLARLYGYTF,TGCGCCAGCAGCCAAGATCTCGCCAGACTCTATGGCTACACCTTC
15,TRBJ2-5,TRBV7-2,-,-,CASSLFGQIQETQYF,TGTGCCAGCAGCTTATTTGGACAGATACAAGAGACCCAGTACTTC
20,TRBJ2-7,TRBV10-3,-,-,CAISVTKRIEAIGVSYEQYF,TGTGCCATCAGTGTCACCAAACGGATAGAGGCAATTGGAGTTTCTTACGAGCAGTACTTC
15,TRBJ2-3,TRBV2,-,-,CASSQQTGSSDTQYF,TGTGCCAGCAGTCAACAAACAGGGTCGTCAGATACGCAGTATTTT
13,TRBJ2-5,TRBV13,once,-,CASSLGLEETQYF,TGTGCCAGCAGCTTAGGGCTAGAAGAGACCCAGTACTTC
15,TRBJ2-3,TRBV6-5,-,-,CASSSLPDPADTQYF,TGTGCCAGCAGTTCCCTCCCCGATCCGGCAGATACGCAGTATTTT
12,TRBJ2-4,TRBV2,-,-,CASSVLGGIQYF,TGTGCCAGCAGTGTCCTAGGGGGCATTCAGTACTTC
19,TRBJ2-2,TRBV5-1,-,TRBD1,CASSHSGVQGGSDTGELFF,TGCGCCAGCAGCCACTCTGGAGTCCAAGGGGGCTCCGACACCGGGGAGCTGTTTTTT
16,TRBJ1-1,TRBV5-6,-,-,CASSRLTQGEPGKAFF,TGTGCCAGCAGCCGCCTCACTCAGGGCGAACCTGGGAAAGCTTTCTTT
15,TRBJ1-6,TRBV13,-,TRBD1,CASSFTGGWGSPLHF,TGTGCCAGCAGCTTCACAGGGGGCTGGGGATCACCCCTCCACTTT
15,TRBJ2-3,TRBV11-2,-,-,CASSFRGAHTDTQYF,TGTGCCAGCAGCTTCCGGGGGGCCCACACAGATACGCAGTATTTT
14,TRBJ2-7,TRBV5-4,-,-,CASSLGGQRYEQYF,TGTGCCAGCAGCTTGGGGGGACAAAGGTACGAGCAGTACTTC
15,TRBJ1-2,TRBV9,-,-,CASSPTGGEGYGYTF,TGTGCCAGCAGCCCGACGGGGGGGGAGGGCTATGGCTACACCTTC
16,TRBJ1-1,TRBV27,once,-,CASSPLTGIRNTEAFF,TGTGCCAGCAGTCCTCTTACAGGGATAAGGAACACTGAAGCTTTCTTT
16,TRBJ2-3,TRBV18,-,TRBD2,CASSPLIAGGSDTQYF,TGTGCCAGCTCACCATTGATAGCGGGGGGATCTGATACGCAGTATTTT
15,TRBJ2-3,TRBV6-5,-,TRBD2,CASRFSGASTDTQYF,TGTGCCAGCAGATTTAGCGGGGCGAGCACAGATACGCAGTATTTT
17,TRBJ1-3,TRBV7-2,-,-,CASSLFLAANTRGTIYF,TGTGCCAGCAGCTTATTTTTGGCTGCCAATACTCGAGGCACCATATATTTT
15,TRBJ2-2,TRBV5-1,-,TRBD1,CASSSPGGDTGELFF,TGCGCCAGCAGCTCCCCAGGGGGCGACACCGGGGAGCTGTTTTTT
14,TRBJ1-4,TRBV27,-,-,CASNGGAGNEKLFF,TGTGCCAGCAATGGTGGGGCAGGAAATGAAAAACTGTTTTTT
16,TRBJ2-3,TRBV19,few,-,CASRPGKGSYTDTQYF,TGTGCCAGTAGGCCAGGCAAGGGGTCGTACACAGATACGCAGTATTTT
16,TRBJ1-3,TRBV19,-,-,CASSMTLGQIGNTIYF,TGTGCCAGTAGTATGACGCTCGGACAGATAGGAAACACCATATATTTT
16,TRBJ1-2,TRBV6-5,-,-,CASSYSKWTLYYGYTF,TGTGCCAGCAGTTACTCGAAATGGACTCTTTACTATGGCTACACCTTC
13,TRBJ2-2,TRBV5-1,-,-,CASSPGVTGELFF,TGCGCCAGCAGCCCGGGGGTCACCGGGGAGCTGTTTTTT
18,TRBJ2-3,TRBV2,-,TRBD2,CASSDGSGGQTRTDTQYF,TGTGCCAGCAGTGACGGAAGCGGGGGGCAGACACGCACAGATACGCAGTATTTT
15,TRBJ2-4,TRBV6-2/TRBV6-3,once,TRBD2,CASSGLAGSKNIQYF,TGTGCCAGCAGCGGACTAGCGGGTTCCAAAAACATTCAGTACTTC
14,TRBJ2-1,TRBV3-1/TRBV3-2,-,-,CASSFQGRFHEQFF,TGTGCCAGCTCCTTCCAGGGTAGGTTTCATGAGCAGTTCTTC
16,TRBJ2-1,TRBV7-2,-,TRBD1,CASSLIPGGAYNEQFF,TGTGCCAGCAGCTTAATCCCAGGGGGCGCATACAATGAGCAGTTCTTC
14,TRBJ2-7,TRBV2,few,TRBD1,CASRATGGIYEQYF,TGTGCCAGCAGGGCGACAGGGGGCATATACGAGCAGTACTTC
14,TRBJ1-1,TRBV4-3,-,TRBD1,CASSQGQGGTEAFF,TGCGCCAGCAGCCAGGGACAGGGGGGGACTGAAGCTTTCTTT
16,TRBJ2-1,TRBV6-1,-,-,CASSEQGQLTYNEQFF,TGTGCCAGCAGTGAACAGGGCCAATTAACCTACAATGAGCAGTTCTTC
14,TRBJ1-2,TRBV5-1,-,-,CASSLDRAGDGYTF,TGCGCCAGCAGCTTGGATAGGGCCGGGGATGGCTACACCTTC
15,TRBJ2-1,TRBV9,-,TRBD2,CASSISGDTYNEQFF,TGTGCCAGCAGCATTAGCGGGGATACCTACAATGAGCAGTTCTTC
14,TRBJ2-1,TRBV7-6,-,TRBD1,CASSLVTGGHEQFF,TGTGCCAGCAGCTTAGTGACAGGGGGGCATGAGCAGTTCTTC
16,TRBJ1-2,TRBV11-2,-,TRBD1,CASSLGRGREDYGYTF,TGTGCCAGCAGCCTCGGGAGGGGGCGCGAGGACTATGGCTACACCTTC
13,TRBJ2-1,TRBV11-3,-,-,CASSSGQTDEQFF,TGTGCCAGCAGCTCCGGACAAACGGATGAGCAGTTCTTC
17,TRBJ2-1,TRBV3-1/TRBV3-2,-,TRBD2,CASSPSLTSGGAGEQFF,TGTGCCAGCAGCCCAAGCCTGACTAGCGGGGGGGCTGGGGAGCAGTTCTTC